The source of this T cell receptor (beta chain) is a study of post-analysis software for immune sequencing data. The study, taken as a whole, reports: Higher frequency in patients than in controls was seen for about five TRBV segments, with TRBV5-6, TRBV5-1 and TRBV20-1 among them.

Unique-molecular-identifier-tagged TCR beta cDNA libraries were used. TCRdb recomputed calls from the PCR reads with MiXCR, one row per CDR3 protein. The table records around 700,000 distinct CDR3 sequences, 59% of them present only once. The CDR3 is 11 amino acids. The germline gives CDR1 SNHLY, CDR2 FYNNEI. Trimming removed 5 bases from V and 13 bases from J, with 14 bases in between. Remarks on this clonotype: Its specificity is not known.

The chain carries TRBV2 and TRBJ2-5; no reliable D call. Material: blood. The TCR sequence derives from a girl aged 2-15 years with multiple sclerosis. Written as DNA, the CDR3 is TGTGCCAGCAGTTCACCGGCACTACGGTACTTC. Amino acid sequence: CASSSPALRYF.